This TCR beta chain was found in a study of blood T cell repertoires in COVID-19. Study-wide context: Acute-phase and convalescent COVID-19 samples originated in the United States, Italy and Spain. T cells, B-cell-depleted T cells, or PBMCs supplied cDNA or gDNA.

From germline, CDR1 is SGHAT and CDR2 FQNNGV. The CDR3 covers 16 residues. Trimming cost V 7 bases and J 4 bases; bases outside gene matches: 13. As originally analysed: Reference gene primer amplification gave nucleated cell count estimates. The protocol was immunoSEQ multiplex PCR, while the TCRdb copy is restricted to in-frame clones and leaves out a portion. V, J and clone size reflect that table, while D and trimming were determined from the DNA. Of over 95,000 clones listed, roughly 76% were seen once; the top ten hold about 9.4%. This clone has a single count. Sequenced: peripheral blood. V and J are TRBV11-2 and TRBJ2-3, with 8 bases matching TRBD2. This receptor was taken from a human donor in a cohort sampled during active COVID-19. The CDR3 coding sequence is TGTGCCAGCAAACAAGCCCGGGGGGGCCGACCAGATACGCAGTATTTT. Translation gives CASKQARGGRPDTQYF. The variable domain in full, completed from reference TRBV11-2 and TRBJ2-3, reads EAGVAQSPRYKIIEKRQSVAFWCNPISGHATLYWYQQILGQGPKLLIQFQNNGVVDDSQLPKDRFSAERLKGVDSTLKIQPAKLEDSAVYLCASKQARGGRPDTQYFGPGTRLTVL.